This is a list of T cell receptor beta chains from one sample in a study of blood T cell repertoires in COVID-19. Clones were read by immunoSEQ multiplex PCR, and TCRdb kept only the in-frame ones, dropping some. In the table there are 60,000 to 75,000 clones, roughly 80% of which are singletons. Sequencing was done on a sample of peripheral blood. Source of these receptors: an elderly woman with acute or convalescent COVID-19. CDR3s include the opening cysteine and the closing phenylalanine or tryptophan. The order of the fields is V gene, D gene, J gene, clone size, CDR3 DNA, CDR3 protein. D genes are given only for firm matches. Expanded clones get a size class; other rows say once, few or many, or leave the size out.

TRBV7-9	-	TRBJ1-2	-	TGTGCCAGCAGCCCCCCCGGGTCCAACTATGGCTACACCTTC	CASSPPGSNYGYTF
TRBV10-3	-	TRBJ1-4	-	TGTGCCATCAGTGAGGTTTTAGGGGCCCCCCGTAATGAAAAACTGTTTTTT	CAISEVLGAPRNEKLFF
TRBV15	TRBD1	TRBJ1-3	-	TGTGCCACCAGCAAGACGGACAGGGTCTCTGGAAACACCATATATTTT	CATSKTDRVSGNTIYF
TRBV19	-	TRBJ1-4	few	TGTGCCAGTAGGGGCAGGGGCCGGGGACTGTTTTTT	CASRGRGRGLFF
TRBV25-1	TRBD1	TRBJ1-3	once	TGTGCCAGCAGTGCTTCCGGGACAGGGACTGGAAACACCATATATTTT	CASSASGTGTGNTIYF
TRBV3-1/TRBV3-2	-	TRBJ2-2	few	TGTGCCAGCATCGCAGGGCAGACCGGGGAGCTGTTTTTT	CASIAGQTGELFF
TRBV6-5	-	TRBJ2-7	once	TGTGCCAGCAGTTACTCCCGTTGGTCAGGGGAGCAGTACTTC	CASSYSRWSGEQYF
TRBV7-3	TRBD1	TRBJ2-3	few	TGTGCCAGCAGCTTAACAGGGGGCCGCACAGATACGCAGTATTTT	CASSLTGGRTDTQYF
TRBV19	TRBD1	TRBJ1-1	few	TGTGCCAGTAGTACGCAGGGGGCTGAAGCTTTCTTT	CASSTQGAEAFF
TRBV7-9	-	TRBJ1-1	-	TGTGCCAGCAGCTTAGTTGCCGGGGACACTGAAGCTTTCTTT	CASSLVAGDTEAFF
TRBV5-1	-	TRBJ2-3	few	TGCGCCAGCAGCTTAGACTCCGCGACAGATACGCAGTATTTT	CASSLDSATDTQYF
TRBV29-1	-	TRBJ1-1	-	TGCAGCGTTGTATTGCGGGGTCAGCGCGGTGAGAGGACTGAAGCTTTCTTT	CSVVLRGQRGERTEAFF
TRBV3-1/TRBV3-2	-	TRBJ2-3	-	TGTGCCAGCAGCCAAGACTCCGCTCTCAGTGATACGCAGTATTTT	CASSQDSALSDTQYF
TRBV5-6	-	TRBJ2-2	-	TGTGCCAGCAGCTTGTCCCGGTATTTGAGCACCGGGGAGCTGTTTTTT	CASSLSRYLSTGELFF
TRBV5-1	TRBD1	TRBJ2-7	-	TGCGCCAGCAGCTTGGAGACAGGGACCTACGAGCAGTACTTC	CASSLETGTYEQYF
TRBV6-5	-	TRBJ1-6	few	TGTGCCAGCAGAAGAGGCGGGGAAGGGTCACCCCTCCACTTT	CASRRGGEGSPLHF
TRBV5-1	-	TRBJ1-2	-	TGCGCCAGCAGCTTGGATCAGAACTATGGCTACACCTTC	CASSLDQNYGYTF
TRBV2	TRBD1	TRBJ1-2	-	TGTGCCAGCAGTACCCGGACAGGCGGCTACACCTTC	CASSTRTGGYTF
TRBV7-8	-	TRBJ1-4	-	TGTGCCAGCAGCTTATTTTCGCGAACTAATGAAAAACTGTTTTTT	CASSLFSRTNEKLFF
TRBV5-1	TRBD1	TRBJ2-6	-	TGCGCCAGCAGCGACGGACAGGCTGGGGCCAACGTCCTGACTTTC	CASSDGQAGANVLTF
TRBV5-6	-	TRBJ2-5	-	TGTGCCAGCAGCGCACAGGGTCCGCAAGAGACCCAGTACTTC	CASSAQGPQETQYF
TRBV25-1	-	TRBJ1-5	-	TGTGCCAGCAGGGGGCCGGGACACACTGGAAATCAGCCCCAGCATTTT	CASRGPGHTGNQPQHF
TRBV4-1	TRBD2	TRBJ2-3	-	TGCGCCAGCAGCCAAGGTATTAGCGGGGACTTCACAGATACGCAGTATTTT	CASSQGISGDFTDTQYF
TRBV24-1	TRBD1	TRBJ2-5	-	TGTGCCACCAGTGATTCAGGGGGCTTGGAGACCCAGTACTTC	CATSDSGGLETQYF
TRBV12-5	TRBD1	TRBJ1-5	-	TGTGCTAGTGGTTTGGTCCCTTCAAGGGACAGGGGGACTCAGCCCCAGCATTTT	CASGLVPSRDRGTQPQHF
TRBV6-5	-	TRBJ2-3	once	TGTGCCAGCAGCCTACAGGGTGCGAAGGCAGATACGCAGTATTTT	CASSLQGAKADTQYF
TRBV7-9	TRBD2	TRBJ2-1	-	TGTGCCAGCAGACGGACTAGCGGGGGGGAGAATGAGCAGTTCTTC	CASRRTSGGENEQFF
TRBV5-1	-	TRBJ2-7	-	TGCGCCAGCAGCGTCTCAGGGAACACCTACGAGCAGTACTTC	CASSVSGNTYEQYF
TRBV11-2	-	TRBJ1-2	-	TGTGCCAGCAGCCTAAACCGGGGCTATGGCTACACCTTC	CASSLNRGYGYTF
TRBV12-5	TRBD2	TRBJ2-1	-	TGTGCTAGTGGTGCGAACGGGGGGGCAAATGAGCAGTTCTTC	CASGANGGANEQFF
TRBV2	TRBD2	TRBJ2-1	once	TGTGCCAGCAGTGTAGAGGGGACCCAGACTAGCGTGAGTGAGCAGTTCTTC	CASSVEGTQTSVSEQFF
TRBV7-2	-	TRBJ2-1	-	TGTGCCAGCAGCCGTCGGGACACTAGCTCCTACAATGAGCAGTTCTTC	CASSRRDTSSYNEQFF
TRBV29-1	-	TRBJ1-1	-	TGCAGCGTTGAAGGGCAGATGAACACTGAAGCTTTCTTT	CSVEGQMNTEAFF
TRBV29-1	TRBD1	TRBJ1-1	-	TGCAGCGTCGACCGGACAGGGGAAGTGTATCCGGGCACTGAAGCTTTCTTT	CSVDRTGEVYPGTEAFF
TRBV10-3	TRBD2	TRBJ2-1	few	TGTGCCATCAGTGAGTCGACCGCCGGGGGGGCCTACAATGAGCAGTTCTTC	CAISESTAGGAYNEQFF
TRBV5-1	-	TRBJ2-4	-	TGCGCCAGCAGCTTGGGGGACATCAAAAACATTCAGTACTTC	CASSLGDIKNIQYF
TRBV18	-	TRBJ1-1	-	TGTGCCAGCTCATCCTCCGGGACTACCTATGAAGCTTTCTTT	CASSSSGTTYEAFF
TRBV7-9	-	TRBJ2-7	-	TGTGCCAGCAGCAAACAGGGCAAGGGAATTTCCTACGAGCAGTACTTC	CASSKQGKGISYEQYF
TRBV5-1	TRBD1	TRBJ2-3	-	TGCGCCAGCAGGCCGGGACAGAGCACAGATACGCAGTATTTT	CASRPGQSTDTQYF
TRBV3-1/TRBV3-2	-	TRBJ1-5	-	TGTGCCAGCAGCCCAGGGATTCCCAATCAGCCCCAGCATTTT	CASSPGIPNQPQHF
TRBV19	-	TRBJ1-5	-	TGTGCCATCGGAGGTCCCAATCAGCCCCAGCATTTT	CAIGGPNQPQHF
TRBV29-1	-	TRBJ2-1	-	TGCAGCGTTGAAGATCGGTGGGGGCCAAACCAAAACAATGAGCAGTTCTTC	CSVEDRWGPNQNNEQFF
TRBV28	-	TRBJ1-2	-	TGTGCCAGCAGTTCACTTACCAGCCCGACAGGTCACTATGGCTACACCTTC	CASSSLTSPTGHYGYTF
TRBV3-1/TRBV3-2	TRBD1	TRBJ2-1	few	TGTGCCAGCAGCCAAGTAGGCAGGGGGCCACACAATGAGCAGTTCTTC	CASSQVGRGPHNEQFF
TRBV29-1	TRBD2	TRBJ2-1	-	TGCAGCGTGGGGACTACGATTACGAATGAGCAGTTCTTC	CSVGTTITNEQFF
TRBV6-2/TRBV6-3	TRBD2	TRBJ2-3	-	TGTGCCAGCAGTATAGCGGGAACTAGCACAGATACGCAGTATTTT	CASSIAGTSTDTQYF
TRBV6-5	TRBD1	TRBJ2-7	-	TGTGCCAGCAGCCGGACAGGTGACTACGAGCAGTACTTC	CASSRTGDYEQYF
TRBV19	TRBD2	TRBJ2-3	-	TGTGCCAGTAGTACCCTAGCGGGGGACACAGATACGCAGTATTTT	CASSTLAGDTDTQYF
TRBV4-2	-	TRBJ1-6	-	TGTGCCAGCAGCCAAGGGGGGGAAGGGAATTCACCCCTCCACTTT	CASSQGGEGNSPLHF
TRBV30	TRBD1	TRBJ1-1	-	TGTGCCTGGAGTAGAAGGACAGGGGGAAAAACTGAAGCTTTCTTT	CAWSRRTGGKTEAFF
TRBV2	-	TRBJ1-1	-	TGTGCCAGCAGGCGGGGGAGGGGTATGAACACTGAAGCTTTCTTT	CASRRGRGMNTEAFF
TRBV29-1	-	TRBJ2-5	-	TGCAGCGTTGAATCCCGCCAGGCCCCCGGAGAGACCCAGTACTTC	CSVESRQAPGETQYF
TRBV18	-	TRBJ2-6	few	TGTGCCAGCTCACCATCGACAGGTCCCCGCTCTGGGGCCAACGTCCTGACTTTC	CASSPSTGPRSGANVLTF